This T cell receptor beta chain emerged from a study of vaccination and CD4 T cells after COVID-19. Study background: The authors exposed cells to overlapping spike peptides derived from SARS-CoV-2, HCoV-NL63, HCoV-OC43 and HCoV-229E.

Germline values: CDR1 LNHNV, CDR2 YYDKDF (reference sequence). The length of the CDR3 is 14 residues. V gave up 3 bases and J gave up 0 bases, with 8 bases separating them. Treatment: roughly ten-day PBMC culture with coronavirus spike peptide pools or control peptides (ViraFEST assay). Oncomine TCR Beta short-read sequencing was applied to DNA from cultured CD4+ T cells. MiXCR, applied by TCRdb to the PCR reads, yields one record per CDR3 protein. The sample has 11,000 to 15,000 distinct CDR3 sequences, about 67% seen once. About this clonotype: What it recognizes is unknown.

This receptor was taken from a human donor who had recovered from COVID-19. This chain joins TRBV15 and TRBJ1-1; D remains ambiguous. Source material: CD4+ T cells from blood, cultured in vitro. CDR3 in amino acids: CATSRDGMNTEAFF. Written as DNA, the CDR3 is TGTGCCACCAGCAGGGACGGAATGAACACTGAAGCTTTCTTT.